Sequencing of this TCR beta chain was carried out in a study of blood T cell repertoires in COVID-19. Overall study: Donors in the United States, Italy and Spain gave samples during acute or convalescent COVID-19.

Trimming took 3 bases from V and 2 from J; bases not matched to a gene: 6. The germline V gene encodes CDR1 KGHDR and CDR2 SFDVKD. The CDR3 length is 16 residues. Original processing methods: Using reference gene primer amplification, nucleated cell counts were estimated. Profiled with immunoSEQ multiplex PCR; TCRdb holds only in-frame clones, not every one. V, J and clone size reflect that table, while D and trimming were determined from the DNA. The sample yields about 400,000 clones, 70% to 90% seen once. This TCR came from a human donor in a cohort sampled during active COVID-19. Sample: peripheral blood. This chain connects TRBV24-1 to TRBJ2-1; TRBD2 matches at 7 bases. The CDR3 DNA sequence: TGTGCCACCAGTGATGCCCTAGCGGATACCTACAATGAGCAGTTCTTC. Protein: CATSDALADTYNEQFF.